Presented here are 4 T cell receptor beta chains from one specimen sequenced in a study of cytomegalovirus exposure and HLA in healthy donors. The PCR used 60 Vbeta and 13 Jbeta primers. Assay: immunoSEQ multiplex PCR; the TCRdb copy retains only in-frame clones and omits some. The table records around 44,000 clones, around 90% of them present only once. The sample was PBMCs. Every receptor here comes from a woman between 40 and 50 years old in good health and CMV-seropositive.

The rearrangement uses TRBV2 and TRBJ1-1; D not resolved. Germline CDR1 SNHLY, CDR2 FYNNEI. Trimming removed 7 bases from V and 4 bases from J, with 13 bases in between. This CDR3 is 13 amino acids long. The DNA of the CDR3 is TGTGCCAGCAAGGCTAACACGGGCACTGAAGCTTTCTTT. It specifies CASKANTGTEAFF.

V is TRBV2 and J is TRBJ1-1, with D perhaps TRBD1 (5 bases). V was clipped by 3 bases and J by 10 bases, with 18 bases between them. The CDR3 runs 14 residues. Germline V gene data show CDR1 as SNHLY and CDR2 as FYNNEI. Here the CDR3 DNA reads TGTGCCAGCAGTGAGTCCCAGGGAAGGGTCGTAGCTTTCTTT. Protein product: CASSESQGRVVAFF.

The V gene is TRBV20-1, the J gene TRBJ2-1, with D possibly TRBD1 on 5 matching bases. CDR1 is DFQATT, CDR2 SNEGSKA, per germline (reference sequence). The V gene lost 6 bases and the J gene lost 5 bases, with 8 bases spanning the gap. This CDR3 has 11 amino acids. In nucleotides, the CDR3 is TGCAGTGCCACAGGTAACAATGAGCAGTTCTTC. It translates to CSATGNNEQFF.

This sequence joins TRBV6-1 and TRBJ2-5, with D perhaps matching TRBD2 (5 bases). This CDR3 has 12 residues. Trimming removed 6 bases at V and 2 bases at J, with 7 bases between. The germline V gene encodes CDR1 MNHNS and CDR2 SASEGT. The CDR3 coding sequence is TGTGCCAGCAGGATAGCGCAAGAGACCCAGTACTTC. It is translated as CASRIAQETQYF.